This record concerns one T cell receptor beta chain sequence. Antigen: not known. Each and every patient relapsed after autologous stem cell transplantation, and patients got differing brentuximab vedotin exposure. Magnetic depletion of non-target cells from thawed PBMCs yielded purified CD8+ T cells. Complete response, partial response or progressive disease were the best responses. Only in-frame clones appear in the TCRdb table, and some are missing; sequencing was by immunoSEQ multiplex PCR. The sample shows about 1,600 clones, more than 65% of them seen only once. The sample comes from a study of PD-1 blockade in classical Hodgkin lymphoma. Findings and caveats of the study: Complete responders entered with baseline diversity on par with newly diagnosed patients, the results showed. Baseline TCR diversity was reportedly lower in newly diagnosed patients than healthy donors.

Trimming left V 7 bases short and J 7 bases short, with 20 bases between. Germline V CDR1 and CDR2: SGDLS, YYNGEE. The CDR3 covers 15 residues. This receptor was taken from a human donor with classical Hodgkin lymphoma. V usage is TRBV9 and J usage is TRBJ1-4; D may be TRBD1 (5 bases). The sample in question was CD8+ T cells from blood, obtained at baseline. The CDR3 loop is CASASSGGVGEKLFF. DNA for the CDR3: TGTGCCAGCGCATCCTCCGGGGGTGTGGGTGAAAAACTGTTTTTT.